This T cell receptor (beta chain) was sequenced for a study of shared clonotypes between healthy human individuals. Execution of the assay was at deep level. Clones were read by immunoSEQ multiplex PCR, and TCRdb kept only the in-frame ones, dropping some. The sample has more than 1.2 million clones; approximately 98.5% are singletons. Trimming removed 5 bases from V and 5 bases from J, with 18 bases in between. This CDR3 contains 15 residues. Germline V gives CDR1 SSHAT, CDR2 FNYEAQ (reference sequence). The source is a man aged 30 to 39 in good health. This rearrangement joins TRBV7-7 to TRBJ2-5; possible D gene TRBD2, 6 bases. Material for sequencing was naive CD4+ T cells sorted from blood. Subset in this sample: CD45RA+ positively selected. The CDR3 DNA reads TGTGCCAGCAGCCCAGGAGAGGGAGGTCGGGAGACCCAGTACTTC. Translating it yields CASSPGEGGRETQYF.